This T cell receptor beta chain was sequenced during a study of beta chain features in type 1 diabetes. Findings of the study overall: Type 1 diabetes patients had moderately but significantly shorter TCRB CDR3s in all four CD4+ subsets. Equally in patients and controls, shorter templates might have been favored by PCR. Within the patient group, naive, central memory and Treg TCRB repertoires appeared more similar to each other than within healthy donors.

The sequenced template was cDNA made from the entire isolated RNA. The data were produced by immunoSEQ multiplex PCR, yet TCRdb's version contains in-frame clones alone and is incomplete. Here the sample spans hundreds of thousands of clones, over 25% being singletons. V was shortened by 4 bases and J by 3 bases, with 1 base between the two germline ends. Per the germline V gene, CDR1 is MDHEN and CDR2 is SYDVKM. This CDR3 has 10 residues. Details on this clone: Its antigen is undetermined. Since a much larger clone is just one base distant, this may be a read error. Different DNA sequences within this sample yield the same CDR3.

This chain connects TRBV28 to TRBJ2-7, with D unclear. The source material was naive CD4+ T cells from blood. This TCR came from a man in his late teens or twenties in good health. CDR3 residues: CASSYYEQYF. For the CDR3, the DNA is TGTGCCAGCAGTTACTACGAGCAGTACTTC.